Below, 32 T cell receptor beta chains from the same sample are listed, as sequenced in a study of T cells after posttransplantation cyclophosphamide. TCRdb's copy holds only in-frame clones and misses some; the assay was immunoSEQ multiplex PCR. Here the sample spans roughly 13,000 clones, 76% being singletons. The sample consisted of memory CD4+ T cells sorted from PBMCs. The receptors come from a man between 50 and 59 years old.

The rearrangement uses TRBV7-9 and TRBJ1-4, with 9 positions matching TRBD1. The V gene end was trimmed by 2 bases and the J gene end by 11 bases; junction bases not matched to a gene: 9. CDR3 size: 15 residues. Germline loops: CDR1 SEHNR, CDR2 FQNEAQ (reference sequence). This CDR3 reads CASSLTGQGYVKLFF. The CDR3 nucleotides are TGTGCCAGCAGCTTAACGGGACAGGGATACGTCAAACTGTTTTTT.

This rearrangement joins TRBV4-3 to TRBJ2-2, with D tentatively TRBD1 (5 bases). Trimming pared 0 bases from V and 3 bases from J, leaving 11 bases between. The germline gives CDR1 LGHNA, CDR2 YSLEER. There are 16 residues in the CDR3. The DNA of the CDR3 is TGCGCCAGCAGCCAAGAACCAGGGTTGGACACCGGGGAGCTGTTTTTT. This sequence encodes CASSQEPGLDTGELFF.

V usage is TRBV7-2 and J usage is TRBJ2-5; a possible D gene is TRBD2 (7 bases). Germline CDR1 and CDR2: SGHTA and FQGNSA. CDR3 length equals 17 residues. Trimming left V 7 bases short and J 4 bases short, with 25 bases between. CDR3 residues: CASTPSGGLGWAETQYF. CDR3 in DNA: TGTGCCAGCACCCCCTCGGGGGGCCTAGGGTGGGCAGAGACCCAGTACTTC.

The V and J genes are TRBV2 and TRBJ2-3; the D is unclear. V shed 1 base and J shed 6 bases, with 11 bases lying between them. Germline values: CDR1 SNHLY, CDR2 FYNNEI. The CDR3 contains 14 residues. The CDR3 DNA sequence: TGTGCCAGCAGTGAAGGCCCCGGTCCGGATACGCAGTATTTT. It codes for CASSEGPGPDTQYF.

The chain links TRBV4-1 to TRBJ1-4; D is unclear. Germline assignment: CDR1 MGHRA and CDR2 YSYEKL. V was cut by 0 bases and J by 4 bases, with 9 bases left in between. This CDR3 is 15 amino acids long. In nucleotides, the CDR3 is TGCGCCAGCAGCCAAGATTCCAGGTATAATGAAAAACTGTTTTTT. It yields the protein CASSQDSRYNEKLFF.

The chain employs TRBV28 and TRBJ1-5, with 7 bases identical to TRBD1. The CDR3 is 17 amino acids. V lost 4 bases, J lost 6 bases, and 15 bases stayed unmatched. CDR1 is MDHEN and CDR2 is SYDVKM in the germline V gene. The CDR3 DNA reads TGTGCCAGCAGTTCCAACACCATCCTCAGGGGGAGTCAGCCCCAGCATTTT. This gives the protein CASSSNTILRGSQPQHF.

This chain links TRBV6-5 with TRBJ1-2; TRBD1 matches 7 bases. The ends lost 6 bases at V and 3 bases at J; junction bases unmatched: 10. This CDR3 has 15 amino acids. Germline V gene data show CDR1 as MNHEY and CDR2 as SVGAGI. The CDR3 reads CASSPGTANYYGYTF. In DNA form, the CDR3 reads TGTGCCAGCAGCCCCGGGACAGCAAATTACTATGGCTACACCTTC.

The chain couples TRBV5-1 to TRBJ2-5; possibly TRBD2 for D (5 bases). The germline V gene has CDR1 SGHRS and CDR2 YFSETQ. The V and J ends lost 4 bases and 4 bases respectively, with 11 bases between them. The CDR3 sequence is 13 residues long. In DNA, the CDR3 is TGCGCCAGCAGCGTCGCTAGCAGAGAGACCCAGTACTTC. Protein: CASSVASRETQYF. The full variable domain, rest sourced from reference TRBV5-1 and TRBJ2-5, is KAGVTQTPRYLIKTRGQQVTLSCSPISGHRSVSWYQQTPGQGLQFLFEYFSETQRNKGNFPGRFSGRQFSNSRSEMNVSTLELGDSALYLCASSVASRETQYFGPGTRLLVL.

This clone was detected only a few times. This chain connects TRBV29-1 to TRBJ1-1, with 7 bases fitting TRBD1. Germline CDR1 is SQVTM and CDR2 is ANQGSEA. The CDR3 loop spans 11 amino acids. With V trimmed by 6 bases and J by 4 bases, 2 bases remained unmatched. The CDR3 is CSVGGGTEAFF. CDR3 sequence (DNA): TGCAGCGTAGGGGGCGGCACTGAAGCTTTCTTT.

This clone has only one observation. The rearrangement uses TRBV5-5 and TRBJ2-7; TRBD1 matches at 9 bases. The junction had 10 bases not matched to a gene; V was cut back by 1 base and J by 5 bases. This CDR3 has 16 amino acids. Germline-derived CDR1 and CDR2 are SGHKS and YYEKEE (reference sequence). CDR3 DNA sequence: TGTGCCAGCAGCTTGAACAGGGGGCAAACGATCGACGAGCAGTACTTC. It codes for CASSLNRGQTIDEQYF. The full variable domain, its missing parts supplied by reference TRBV5-5 and TRBJ2-7, is DAGVTQSPTHLIKTRGQQVTLRCSPISGHKSVSWYQQVLGQGPQFIFQYYEKEERGRGNFPDRFSARQFPNYSSELNVNALLLGDSALYLCASSLNRGQTIDEQYFGPGTRLTVT.

The J gene is TRBJ2-3, the V gene TRBV9; a weak D match, TRBD2 (5 bases). CDR3 size: 15 residues. Per the germline V gene, CDR1 is SGDLS and CDR2 is YYNGEE. V was shortened by 0 bases and J by 1 base, with 9 bases between the two germline ends. The CDR3 DNA is TGTGCCAGCAGCGTAGCACTAGGAGGCACAGATACGCAGTATTTT. It specifies CASSVALGGTDTQYF.

V gene TRBV5-1 combines with J gene TRBJ2-5, with 10 bases lining up with TRBD1. J lost 0 bases, V lost 4 bases, and 3 bases had no gene match. This CDR3 comprises 15 residues. Germline V lookup: CDR1 SGHRS, CDR2 YFSETQ. Written as DNA, the CDR3 is TGCGCCAGCAGCCAGGACAGGGGGTACCAAGAGACCCAGTACTTC. Encoded protein: CASSQDRGYQETQYF.

The genes are TRBV7-9 and TRBJ1-1, with 7 positions matching TRBD1. Germline assignment: CDR1 SEHNR and CDR2 FQNEAQ (reference sequence). V gave up 1 base and J gave up 6 bases; unmatched junction bases: 2. This CDR3 spans 13 amino acids. The CDR3 bases are TGTGCCAGCAGCTTAGGACAGGGCGCTGAAGCTTTCTTT. It translates to CASSLGQGAEAFF.

The CDR3 DNA is TGTGCCAGCAGCGTAGAGGCGTCTCGACGACAGGGCGTGCCGCAGTATTTT. Protein sequence: CASSVEASRRQGVPQYF. This sequence joins TRBV9 and TRBJ2-3; 7 bases line up with TRBD1. The CDR3 consists of 17 residues. The V gene's germline CDR1 is SGDLS and CDR2 YYNGEE. The trim removed 0 bases at V and 10 bases at J, leaving 17 bases unmatched.

V and J are TRBV7-2 and TRBJ1-2; D is perhaps TRBD1 (6 bases). Germline CDR1 reads SGHTA; CDR2 reads FQGNSA. This CDR3 comprises 12 residues. V was clipped by 4 bases and J by 5 bases, with 8 bases between them. DNA for the CDR3: TGTGCCAGCAGCTACGGGACATATGGCTACACCTTC. Residues: CASSYGTYGYTF.

The chain uses TRBV28 and TRBJ1-2; D possibly corresponds to TRBD1 (6 bases). The V end was cut by 2 bases, the J end by 4 bases, with 11 bases between. This CDR3 region has 14 residues. Germline values: CDR1 MDHEN, CDR2 SYDVKM. The CDR3 loop reads CASSLGGQLYGYTF. The CDR3 bases are TGTGCCAGCAGTTTAGGTGGACAGCTCTATGGCTACACCTTC.

The V gene is TRBV18, the J gene TRBJ1-1; the D is unclear. The ends were cut back, 8 bases at V and 0 bases at J, with 10 bases in the middle. Germline CDR1 KGHSH, CDR2 LQKENI. This CDR3 has 13 residues. As DNA, the CDR3 is TGTGCCAGCACCCCCGGTGTGAACACTGAAGCTTTCTTT. Translated, it gives CASTPGVNTEAFF. The whole variable domain, remainder taken from reference TRBV18 and TRBJ1-1, is NAGVMQNPRHLVRRRGQEARLRCSPMKGHSHVYWYRQLPEEGLKFMVYLQKENIIDESGMPKERFSAEFPKEGPSILRIQQVVRGDSAAYFCASTPGVNTEAFFGQGTRLTVV.

The rearrangement uses TRBV5-1 and TRBJ2-5; no clear D gene. The DNA matches TRBJ2-7 better at its end, which makes the J call doubtful. The length of the CDR3 is 10 residues. Germline V gene data show CDR1 as SGHRS and CDR2 as YFSETQ. CDR3 DNA sequence: TGCGCCAGCTTGGTGAACGAGCAGTACTTC. Its protein is CASLVNEQYF.

The chain links TRBV18 to TRBJ1-1, with 7 positions matching TRBD1. V lost 3 bases, J lost 7 bases, and 11 bases stayed unmatched. Germline CDR1 KGHSH, CDR2 LQKENI. CDR3 size: 15 residues. Here the CDR3 DNA reads TGTGCCAGCTCACCCTCCCAAGACAGGGTTGGTGAAGCTTTCTTT. Its protein product is CASSPSQDRVGEAFF.

The V call is TRBV28, the J call TRBJ2-1; D may be TRBD2 (7 bases). This CDR3 is built from 15 residues. V lost 6 bases to trimming and J lost 0 bases, with 12 bases between them. Germline CDR1 is MDHEN and CDR2 is SYDVKM. CDR3 in amino acids: CASRGGLNSYNEQFF. As DNA, the CDR3 is TGTGCCAGCAGGGGGGGGCTTAACTCCTACAATGAGCAGTTCTTC.

V is TRBV5-1 and J is TRBJ2-5; a weak D match, TRBD2 (6 bases). CDR3 length: 13 amino acids. V gave up 4 bases and J gave up 4 bases, with 11 bases separating them. In germline, CDR1 is SGHRS, CDR2 YFSETQ. In DNA form, the CDR3 reads TGCGCCAGCAGCCCTGGGACTCCAGAGACCCAGTACTTC. As protein: CASSPGTPETQYF.

This chain joins TRBV7-9 and TRBJ1-2; a possible D gene is TRBD1 (6 bases). The V end was cut by 10 bases, the J end by 5 bases, with 23 bases between. Germline values: CDR1 SEHNR, CDR2 FQNEAQ (reference sequence). CDR3 length equals 15 residues. This CDR3 reads CATSQGRGRSYGYTF. The DNA for the CDR3 is TGTGCCACCTCTCAGGGGCGAGGCCGAAGTTATGGCTACACCTTC. Full variable domain (outside the CDR3, taken from reference TRBV7-9 and TRBJ1-2): DTGVSQNPRHKITKRGQNVTFRCDPISEHNRLYWYRQTLGQGPEFLTYFQNEAQLEKSRLLSDRFSAERPKGSFSTLEIQRTEQGDSAMYLCATSQGRGRSYGYTFGSGTRLTVV.

The chain is built from TRBV11-3 and TRBJ2-1, with 9 nucleotides matching TRBD2. CDR3 size: 15 residues. After removal of 5 bases from V and 6 bases from J, the junction contained 8 bases not matched to a gene. Per the germline V gene, CDR1 is SGHNT and CDR2 is YENEEA. CDR3 bases: TGTGCCAGCAGCCACCGACTAGCGGCATCCAATGAGCAGTTCTTC. Protein sequence: CASSHRLAASNEQFF.

This rearrangement joins TRBV2 to TRBJ1-2, with D unresolved. The CDR3 is made up of 15 amino acids. Germline V gives CDR1 SNHLY, CDR2 FYNNEI. V was cut by 8 bases and J by 5 bases, with 21 bases left in between. The CDR3 protein is CASRLRLQDPYGYTF. The CDR3 coding sequence is TGTGCCAGCCGCTTAAGGTTGCAGGATCCGTATGGCTACACCTTC.

The chain combines TRBV2 with TRBJ1-5; TRBD1 might be the D (6 bases). Per germline, CDR1 SNHLY and CDR2 FYNNEI. Trimming cost V 7 bases and J 6 bases, with 19 bases left between them. The CDR3 loop spans 15 amino acids. CDR3 region: CASTYMQGYGQPQHF. As DNA, the CDR3 is TGTGCCAGCACATATATGCAGGGGTATGGTCAGCCCCAGCATTTT.

The V and J genes are TRBV7-9 and TRBJ1-2; TRBD1 matches 9 bases. V gave up 5 bases and J gave up 5 bases; unmatched junction bases: 6. CDR1 is SEHNR, CDR2 FQNEAQ, per germline (reference sequence). The CDR3 loop spans 14 amino acids. CDR3 DNA sequence: TGTGCCAGCAGCCCACCCGGGACAGGGTATGGCTACACCTTC. Encoded protein: CASSPPGTGYGYTF.

The chain carries TRBV19 and TRBJ2-4; D uncertain. The V gene lost 5 bases and the J gene lost 0 bases, with 11 bases spanning the gap. This CDR3 has 15 residues. Per germline, CDR1 LNHDA and CDR2 SQIVND (reference sequence). The CDR3: CASSPLGLAKNIQYF. DNA for the CDR3: TGTGCCAGTAGTCCCCTCGGTCTAGCCAAAAACATTCAGTACTTC. Full variable domain (rest looked up from reference TRBV19 and TRBJ2-4): DGGITQSPKYLFRKEGQNVTLSCEQNLNHDAMYWYRQDPGQGLRLIYYSQIVNDFQKGDIAEGYSVSREKKESFPLTVTSAQKNPTAFYLCASSPLGLAKNIQYFGAGTRLSVL.

The V and J genes are TRBV5-5 and TRBJ2-7; 7 bases map to TRBD1. There are 15 residues in the CDR3. V lost 4 bases, J lost 0 bases, and 7 bases stayed unmatched. Germline V gives CDR1 SGHKS, CDR2 YYEKEE (reference sequence). In nucleotides, the CDR3 is TGTGCCAGCAGCCTGACAGGGATCGCCTCCTACGAGCAGTACTTC. This translates into CASSLTGIASYEQYF.

In this sample, this clone turned up a few times. The chain joins TRBV19 to TRBJ1-4; the D gene is possibly TRBD1 (5 bases). Trimming stripped 6 bases from V and 6 bases from J, with 17 bases between. This CDR3 is built from 15 residues. The germline V gene has CDR1 LNHDA and CDR2 SQIVND (reference sequence). The CDR3 reads CASSPQGNGHEKLFF. CDR3 in DNA: TGTGCCAGTAGCCCTCAGGGCAACGGACATGAAAAACTGTTTTTT.

As for this clone: This same CDR3 is encoded by further DNA sequences in the sample. The J gene is TRBJ2-6, the V gene TRBV7-8; perhaps TRBD1 as D (5 bases). Germline CDR1 and CDR2: SGHVS and FQNEAQ. The CDR3 is 15 residues long. V lost 3 bases, J lost 1 base, and 7 bases lay in between. The DNA for the CDR3 is TGTGCCAGCAGCTTGGGGCATTCTGGGGCCAACGTCCTGACTTTC. Amino acids: CASSLGHSGANVLTF. Full variable domain (rest looked up from reference TRBV7-8 and TRBJ2-6): GAGVSQSPRYKVAKRGQDVALRCDPISGHVSLFWYQQALGQGPEFLTYFQNEAQLDKSGLPSDRFFAERPEGSVSTLKIQRTQQEDSAVYLCASSLGHSGANVLTFGAGSRLTVL.

This rearrangement joins TRBV30 to TRBJ1-2; TRBD1 is a possible D gene (5 bases). CDR1 GTSNPN and CDR2 SVGIG come from the germline V gene (reference sequence). The V end lost 7 bases, the J end lost 2 bases, and 11 bases lay between the germline ends. CDR3 length: 12 amino acids. The CDR3 sequence is CASNNRNYGYTF. The CDR3 DNA is TGTGCCTCAAACAACAGGAACTATGGCTACACCTTC. Full variable domain (outside the CDR3, taken from reference TRBV30 and TRBJ1-2): SQTIHQWPATLVQPVGSPLSLECTVEGTSNPNLYWYRQAAGRGLQLLFYSVGIGQISSEVPQNLSASRPQDRQFILSSKKLLLSDSGFYLCASNNRNYGYTFGSGTRLTVV.

Written as DNA, the CDR3 is TGTGCCAGCAGCAGGGCGGGTGCGTACGAGCAGTACTTC. Protein: CASSRAGAYEQYF. The chain carries TRBV7-2 and TRBJ2-7; tentatively, D is TRBD2 (5 bases). Germline V gene lookup returns CDR1 SGHTA and CDR2 FQGNSA. The CDR3 sequence is 13 residues long. Trimming cost V 5 bases and J 4 bases, with 12 bases left between them.